This T cell receptor beta chain was profiled in a study of blood T cell repertoires in COVID-19. The germline V gene encodes CDR1 LGHNA and CDR2 YNFKEQ. The CDR3 runs to 16 residues. V lost 4 bases to trimming and J lost 6 bases; unmatched junction nucleotides: 10. Sequencing was performed with immunoSEQ multiplex PCR; in TCRdb, only in-frame clones are kept and a portion is missing. In the table there are a few hundred thousand clones, around nine tenths of which are singletons. The chain combines TRBV4-2 with TRBJ2-1; 9 bases match TRBD2. The sequence was obtained from a middle-aged man with active or convalescent COVID-19. Sequenced material: peripheral blood. CDR3 in amino acids: CASSPRLAGGFNEQFF. The DNA of the CDR3 is TGTGCCAGCAGCCCCCGGTTGGCGGGAGGGTTCAATGAGCAGTTCTTC.